This TCR beta chain was documented in a study of blood T cells in healthy people across ages. Study in general: Capture by template switching was about one barcoded beta molecule per two T cells.

PCR was performed a second time for about 7 to 11 cycles using a sample-barcoded 5' primer and a J-beta primer mix. Each cDNA molecule was tagged by a template-switch adaptor that had 12 random nucleotides. Paired-end reads containing CDR3 totaled no fewer than 2.5 million for each sample. One entry per CDR3 protein, called by TCRdb with MiXCR from the 5' RACE reads. The table records approximately 830,000 distinct CDR3 sequences, around 68% of them present only once. The V gene end was trimmed by 4 bases and the J gene end by 3 bases; junction bases not matched to a gene: 8. Germline-derived CDR1 and CDR2 are MNHEY and SMNVEV (reference sequence). The CDR3 is 17 amino acids.

Sequenced material: blood. The chain has TRBV27 and TRBJ1-6, with 8 positions matching TRBD1. This clonotype was obtained from a man aged 25 to 45 in good health. The CDR3 reads CASSSPGQVGYNSPLHF. The CDR3, as DNA: TGTGCCAGCAGTTCCCCGGGACAGGTGGGCTATAATTCACCCCTCCACTTT.